Each of the 11 T cell receptor beta chains below was sequenced from the same sample in a study of regulatory T cells in long-lasting Graves disease. Indicated time point: persistent/refractory GD, antithyroid drugs over 5 years with positive TRAb. Extracted RNA from PBMCs served as the source of the TCR library. Investigators prepared the TCR beta libraries by applying iRepertoire HTBI primers and Arm-PCR of CDR3 regions. Each CDR3 protein gets one entry after TCRdb re-called the multiplex PCR reads with MiXCR. Seen here are over 650,000 distinct CDR3 sequences, around 30% observed once, and the top ten hold 40% to 55%. The input for sequencing was peripheral blood mononuclear cells (PBMCs), taken when the disease was refractory, from a patient treated with antithyroid drugs. The receptors shown here come from a female donor with Graves disease.

Of note for this clonotype: Mismatch with germline at one junction end may stem from a read error. This chain connects TRBV5-1 to TRBJ2-7; tentatively, D is TRBD1 (6 bases). The V gene's germline CDR1 is SGHRS and CDR2 YFSETQ. CDR3 size: 16 residues. The CDR3 spells CTSSRDPGTNSYEQYF. CDR3 coding DNA: TGCACCAGCAGCCGAGATCCCGGGACAAACTCCTACGAGCAGTACTTC.

The chain has TRBV7-9 and TRBJ2-7; D is undetermined. This CDR3 spans 14 amino acids. Germline CDR1 SEHNR, CDR2 FQNEAQ (reference sequence). Trimming removed 5 bases from V and 0 bases from J, with 11 bases in between. CDR3 DNA sequence: TGTGCCAGCAGCATAAGACGGAGCTCCTACGAGCAGTACTTC. This codes for CASSIRRSSYEQYF.

This clonotype was recorded a few times. The CDR3 nucleotides are TGTGCCAGCAGCATAACCCAACGGGACGGCCAAGAGACCCAGTACTTC. The encoded protein is CASSITQRDGQETQYF. The chain couples TRBV11-2 to TRBJ2-5; either TRBD1 or TRBD2 may supply D (5 bases each). This CDR3 contains 16 residues. V lost 5 bases and J 1 base, leaving 17 bases between the germline ends. Germline lookup yields CDR1 SGHAT and CDR2 FQNNGV. The full variable domain, with the rest looked up from reference TRBV11-2 and TRBJ2-5, is EAGVAQSPRYKIIEKRQSVAFWCNPISGHATLYWYQQILGQGPKLLIQFQNNGVVDDSQLPKDRFSAERLKGVDSTLKIQPAKLEDSAVYLCASSITQRDGQETQYFGPGTRLLVL.

There are many counts of this clonotype. The chain recombines TRBV2 with TRBJ1-1, with D tentatively TRBD1 (6 bases). Deletions cut 9 bases from V and 6 bases from J, with 20 bases between. The CDR3 covers 14 residues. Germline assignment: CDR1 SNHLY and CDR2 FYNNEI. CDR3 sequence: CASLQGRSAAEAFF. DNA of the CDR3: TGTGCCAGTTTACAGGGTCGCTCGGCGGCTGAAGCTTTCTTT.

Here the CDR3 reads CASGTRTPSGANVLTF. In nucleotides, the CDR3 is TGTGCCAGCGGAACGAGGACACCCTCTGGGGCCAACGTCCTGACTTTC. The rearrangement uses TRBV5-4 and TRBJ2-6; D is perhaps TRBD1 (5 bases). CDR3 length: 16 residues. CDR1 SGHNT and CDR2 YYREEE come from the germline V gene (reference sequence). Trimming removed 7 bases at V and 0 bases at J, with 14 bases between.

CDR3 sequence reads: CASSSGLGRSYEQYF. In nucleotides, the CDR3 is TGTGCCAGCAGCTCCGGTCTCGGCAGATCCTACGAGCAGTACTTC. This chain joins TRBV7-2 and TRBJ2-7; D is undetermined. The CDR3 is made up of 15 amino acids. Germline CDR1 reads SGHTA; CDR2 reads FQGNSA. Trimming took off 4 bases at V and 1 base at J, with 14 bases between the two ends.

This clonotype was counted ten times or more. The chain carries TRBV7-2 and TRBJ1-1; D not certain. Germline V gives CDR1 SGHTA, CDR2 FQGNSA. This CDR3 has 14 amino acids. V was clipped by 1 base and J by 5 bases, with 11 bases between them. The CDR3 sequence: CASSLGLGVTEAFF. The CDR3 DNA is TGTGCCAGCAGCTTAGGGCTCGGGGTAACTGAAGCTTTCTTT.

The chain carries TRBV11-2 and TRBJ2-5; tentative D call: TRBD2 (7 bases). The CDR3 consists of 15 residues. V lost 1 base and J 5 bases, leaving 14 bases between the germline ends. Germline assignment: CDR1 SGHAT and CDR2 FQNNGV. The CDR3 sequence is CASSLVGGGTETQYF. DNA for the CDR3: TGTGCCAGCAGCTTAGTAGGGGGGGGGACGGAGACCCAGTACTTC.

This chain uses TRBV6-1 with TRBJ2-7, with no clear D. Germline loops: CDR1 MNHNS, CDR2 SASEGT. Trimming took 7 bases from V and 2 from J, leaving 3 bases between them. CDR3 length: 10 amino acids. This chain's CDR3 is CASTAYEQYF. As DNA, the CDR3 is TGTGCCAGCACGGCCTACGAGCAGTACTTC.

The chain employs TRBV9 and TRBJ2-7; 8 bases are a match to TRBD1. V lost 3 bases and J lost 7; bases outside the gene matches: 15. Germline V CDR1 and CDR2: SGDLS, YYNGEE. The CDR3 has 16 amino acids. This CDR3 is CASSEPGGETTWEQYF. CDR3 DNA sequence: TGTGCCAGCAGCGAACCAGGGGGCGAAACGACCTGGGAGCAGTACTTC.

V gene TRBV5-6 combines with J gene TRBJ1-2; tentatively, D is TRBD1 (5 bases). Germline loops: CDR1 SGHDT, CDR2 YYEEEE. This CDR3 has 15 amino acids. The germline V and J ends were trimmed by 3 bases and 2 bases, with 14 bases remaining between them. The CDR3 DNA reads as TGTGCCAGCAGCTCGCCGATTCAGGGCAACTATGGCTACACCTTC. Its protein product is CASSSPIQGNYGYTF.